The next 9 T cell receptor beta chains were all read from a single sample in a study of blood T cell repertoires in COVID-19. The assay was immunoSEQ multiplex PCR, and TCRdb's table has in-frame clones only and misses some. Of approximately 160,000 clones in the sample, approximately 84% are singletons; the top ten hold roughly 7.7%. Source material: peripheral blood. The receptors were gathered from a man in his forties who had recovered from COVID-19.

This clone has more than one count but fewer than ten. The chain employs TRBV30 and TRBJ1-2; D might be TRBD1 (5 bases). The CDR3 consists of 16 residues. With 2 bases removed from V and 5 bases from J, the gap between germline ends came to 21 bases. Per germline, CDR1 GTSNPN and CDR2 SVGIG (reference sequence). The CDR3 DNA reads as TGTGCCTGGAGTCGGGATGCCGGGACTGCCGCGTATGGCTACACCTTC. Translating gives CAWSRDAGTAAYGYTF.

This chain joins TRBV18 and TRBJ1-4; D is perhaps TRBD1 (6 bases). Trimming cost V 3 bases and J 8 bases, with 16 bases left between them. The CDR3 loop spans 15 amino acids. Per the germline V gene, CDR1 is KGHSH and CDR2 is LQKENI. This chain's CDR3 is CASSPRAGEGEKLFF. CDR3 DNA: TGTGCCAGCTCACCCCGGGCAGGGGAAGGAGAAAAACTGTTTTTT. The full variable domain, rest sourced from reference TRBV18 and TRBJ1-4, is NAGVMQNPRHLVRRRGQEARLRCSPMKGHSHVYWYRQLPEEGLKFMVYLQKENIIDESGMPKERFSAEFPKEGPSILRIQQVVRGDSAAYFCASSPRAGEGEKLFFGSGTQLSVL.

The V and J genes are TRBV11-2 and TRBJ2-3; possibly TRBD2 for D (6 bases). The germline V gene encodes CDR1 SGHAT and CDR2 FQNNGV. Trimming removed 4 bases at V and 1 base at J, with 15 bases between. CDR3 length: 16 amino acids. The CDR3 region is CASSSYFSGRTDTQYF. The CDR3, as DNA: TGTGCCAGCAGCTCCTACTTTAGCGGCCGCACAGATACGCAGTATTTT.

This chain connects TRBV27 to TRBJ1-2; maybe TRBD1 (5 bases). The germline CDR1 and CDR2 sequences are MNHEY and SMNVEV (reference sequence). Trimming removed 0 bases from V and 7 bases from J, with 15 bases in between. The CDR3 sequence is 15 residues long. CDR3 nucleotides: TGTGCCAGCAGTTTATCCCCCCGGGCAGGGTCTGGCTACACCTTC. It encodes CASSLSPRAGSGYTF.

This clone was observed a few times. The chain has TRBV6-5 and TRBJ1-1, with D maybe TRBD1 (5 bases). CDR3 length: 16 amino acids. Germline V CDR1 and CDR2: MNHEY, SVGAGI. V shed 3 bases and J shed 10 bases, with 24 bases lying between them. The CDR3 region is CASSYKGLGRATRAFF. CDR3 sequence (DNA): TGTGCCAGCAGTTATAAGGGTCTGGGCAGGGCCACCAGAGCTTTCTTT.

V is TRBV5-5 and J is TRBJ2-7, with D possibly TRBD1 on 6 matching bases. V was trimmed by 4 bases and J by 6 bases, leaving 11 bases between them. CDR1 is SGHKS and CDR2 is YYEKEE in the germline V gene (reference sequence). The CDR3 spans 12 residues. This CDR3 reads CASSVQGSEQYF. In DNA, the CDR3 is TGTGCCAGCAGCGTACAGGGTTCCGAGCAGTACTTC.

This clone was counted ten times or more. The rearrangement uses TRBV27 and TRBJ2-7; 9 nucleotides align to TRBD1. With 6 bases clipped from V and 4 bases from J, the junction kept 7 bases outside the gene matches. CDR1 MNHEY and CDR2 SMNVEV come from the germline V gene (reference sequence). CDR3 length: 14 amino acids. The CDR3 DNA sequence: TGTGCCAGCAGGTTAGGACAGGGGATGTACGAGCAGTACTTC. This translates into CASRLGQGMYEQYF.

The rearrangement joins TRBV18 to TRBJ2-7; a possible D gene is TRBD2 (7 bases). Germline V gives CDR1 KGHSH, CDR2 LQKENI. CDR3 length: 16 amino acids. Trimming took 3 bases from V and 0 from J, leaving 15 bases between them. In DNA form, the CDR3 reads TGTGCCAGCTCACCCTCCCTAGCGGACAGCTCCTACGAGCAGTACTTC. It specifies CASSPSLADSSYEQYF.

The chain is built from TRBV19 and TRBJ1-5, with D maybe TRBD1 (5 bases). V was cut by 1 base and J by 9 bases, with 13 bases left in between. The V gene's germline CDR1 is LNHDA and CDR2 SQIVND (reference sequence). The CDR3 covers 14 residues. The CDR3 DNA reads TGTGCCAGTAGTATAGCCCAGGCAAGGGGGCCCCAGCATTTT. The encoded protein is CASSIAQARGPQHF.